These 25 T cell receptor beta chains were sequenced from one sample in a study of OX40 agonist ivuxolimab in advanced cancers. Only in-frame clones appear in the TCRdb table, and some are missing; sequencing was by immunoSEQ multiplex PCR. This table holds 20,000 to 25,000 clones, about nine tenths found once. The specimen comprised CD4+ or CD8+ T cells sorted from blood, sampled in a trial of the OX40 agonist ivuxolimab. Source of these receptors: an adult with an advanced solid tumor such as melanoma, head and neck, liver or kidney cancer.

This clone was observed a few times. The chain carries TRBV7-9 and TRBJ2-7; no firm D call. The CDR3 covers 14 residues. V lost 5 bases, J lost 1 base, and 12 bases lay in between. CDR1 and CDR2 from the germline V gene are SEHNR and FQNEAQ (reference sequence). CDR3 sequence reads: CASSPKTRSYEQYF. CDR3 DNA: TGTGCCAGCAGCCCTAAGACGCGATCCTACGAGCAGTACTTC.

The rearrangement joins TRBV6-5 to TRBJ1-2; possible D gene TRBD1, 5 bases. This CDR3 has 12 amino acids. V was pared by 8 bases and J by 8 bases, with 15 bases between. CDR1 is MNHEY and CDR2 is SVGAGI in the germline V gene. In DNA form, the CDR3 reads TGTGCCAGCCTAGGGGCCGGACGAGGCTACACCTTC. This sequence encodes CASLGAGRGYTF.

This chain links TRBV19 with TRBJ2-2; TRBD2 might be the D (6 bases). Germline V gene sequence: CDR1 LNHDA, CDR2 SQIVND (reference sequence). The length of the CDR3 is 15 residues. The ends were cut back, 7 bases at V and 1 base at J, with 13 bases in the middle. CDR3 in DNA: TGTGCCAGTACTCCGGGACTGGAGAACACCGGGGAGCTGTTTTTT. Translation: CASTPGLENTGELFF.

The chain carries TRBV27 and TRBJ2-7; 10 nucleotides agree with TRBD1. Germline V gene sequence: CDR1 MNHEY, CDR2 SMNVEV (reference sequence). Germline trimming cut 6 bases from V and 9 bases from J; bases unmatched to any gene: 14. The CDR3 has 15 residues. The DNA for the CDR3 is TGTGCCAGCAGGGCCCCCGGGACAGGGGCATGGTGGCAGTACTTC. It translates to CASRAPGTGAWWQYF.

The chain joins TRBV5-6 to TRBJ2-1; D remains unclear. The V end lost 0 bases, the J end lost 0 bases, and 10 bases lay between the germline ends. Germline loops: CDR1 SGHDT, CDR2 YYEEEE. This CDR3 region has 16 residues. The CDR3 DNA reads TGTGCCAGCAGCTTGGGGGGTGGAAGCTCCTACAATGAGCAGTTCTTC. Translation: CASSLGGGSSYNEQFF.

CDR3 sequence (DNA): TGTGCCAGCAGCTCCCCCGGGGACACTAATGAAAAACTGTTTTTT. As protein: CASSSPGDTNEKLFF. The rearrangement joins TRBV7-9 to TRBJ1-4; D might be TRBD1 (5 bases). CDR3 length: 15 amino acids. In germline, CDR1 is SEHNR, CDR2 FQNEAQ (reference sequence). Trimming stripped 4 bases from V and 2 bases from J, with 11 bases between.

The CDR3 loop reads CASSLGSAGGPAGELFF. CDR3 coding DNA: TGTGCCAGCAGTTTAGGGTCCGCGGGAGGGCCAGCCGGGGAGCTGTTTTTT. The V and J genes are TRBV28 and TRBJ2-2, with 9 positions matching TRBD2. The CDR3 runs 17 residues. The V gene end was trimmed by 2 bases and the J gene end by 6 bases; junction bases not matched to a gene: 10. CDR1 is MDHEN, CDR2 SYDVKM, per germline.

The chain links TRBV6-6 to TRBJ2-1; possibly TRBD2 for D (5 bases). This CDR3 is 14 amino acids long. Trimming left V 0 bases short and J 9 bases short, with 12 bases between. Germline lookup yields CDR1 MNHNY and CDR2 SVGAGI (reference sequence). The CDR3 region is CASSYSNSRGEQFF. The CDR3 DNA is TGTGCCAGCAGTTACTCTAACAGCCGGGGTGAGCAGTTCTTC.

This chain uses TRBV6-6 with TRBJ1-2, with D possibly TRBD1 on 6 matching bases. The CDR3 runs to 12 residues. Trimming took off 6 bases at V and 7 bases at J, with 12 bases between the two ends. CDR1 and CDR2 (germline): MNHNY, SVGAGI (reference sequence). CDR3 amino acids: CASSPGGAGYTF. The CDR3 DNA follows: TGTGCCAGCAGCCCTGGGGGGGCTGGCTACACCTTC.

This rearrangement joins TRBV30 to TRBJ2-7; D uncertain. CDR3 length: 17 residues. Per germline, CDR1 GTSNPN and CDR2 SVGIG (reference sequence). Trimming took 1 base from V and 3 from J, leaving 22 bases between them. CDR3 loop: CAWSDIYSETLNYEQYF. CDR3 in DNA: TGTGCCTGGAGTGATATCTATTCAGAGACACTAAACTACGAGCAGTACTTC.

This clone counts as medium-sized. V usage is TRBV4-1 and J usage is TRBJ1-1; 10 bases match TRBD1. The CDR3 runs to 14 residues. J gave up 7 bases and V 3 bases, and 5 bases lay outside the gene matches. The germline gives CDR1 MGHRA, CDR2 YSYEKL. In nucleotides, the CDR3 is TGCGCCAGCAGCCACGACAGGGGGCCTCTTGAAGCTTTCTTT. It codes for CASSHDRGPLEAFF.

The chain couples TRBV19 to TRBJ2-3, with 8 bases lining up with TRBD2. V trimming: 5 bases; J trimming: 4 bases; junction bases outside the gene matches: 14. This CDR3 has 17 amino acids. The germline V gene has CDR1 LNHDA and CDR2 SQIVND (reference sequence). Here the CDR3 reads CASSAGGVAGRSDTQYF. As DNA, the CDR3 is TGTGCCAGTAGTGCCGGGGGGGTAGCGGGGAGGTCAGATACGCAGTATTTT.

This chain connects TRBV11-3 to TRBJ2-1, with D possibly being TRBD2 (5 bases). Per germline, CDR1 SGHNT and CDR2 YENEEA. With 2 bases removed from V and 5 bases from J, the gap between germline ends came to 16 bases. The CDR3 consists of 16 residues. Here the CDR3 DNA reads TGTGCCAGCAGCTTAAAGGGAGAAAGGCCGAACAATGAGCAGTTCTTC. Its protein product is CASSLKGERPNNEQFF.

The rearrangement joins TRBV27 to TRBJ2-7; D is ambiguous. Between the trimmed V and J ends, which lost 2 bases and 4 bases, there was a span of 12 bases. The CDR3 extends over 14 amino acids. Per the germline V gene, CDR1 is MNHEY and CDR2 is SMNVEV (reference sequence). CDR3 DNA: TGTGCCAGCAGTTTAACTCGGGTTTGGTACGAGCAGTACTTC. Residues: CASSLTRVWYEQYF.

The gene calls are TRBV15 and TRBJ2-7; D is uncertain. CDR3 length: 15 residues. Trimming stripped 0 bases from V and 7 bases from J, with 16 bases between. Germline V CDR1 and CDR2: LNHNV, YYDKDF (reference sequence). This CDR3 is CATSREDLTSWEQYF. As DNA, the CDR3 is TGTGCCACCAGCAGAGAAGACCTAACCTCGTGGGAGCAGTACTTC.

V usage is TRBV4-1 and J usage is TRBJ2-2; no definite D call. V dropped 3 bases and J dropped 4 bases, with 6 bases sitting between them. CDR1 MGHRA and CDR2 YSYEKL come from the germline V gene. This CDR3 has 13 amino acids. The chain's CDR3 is CASSQVGTGELFF. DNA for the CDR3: TGCGCCAGCAGCCAGGTGGGCACCGGGGAGCTGTTTTTT.

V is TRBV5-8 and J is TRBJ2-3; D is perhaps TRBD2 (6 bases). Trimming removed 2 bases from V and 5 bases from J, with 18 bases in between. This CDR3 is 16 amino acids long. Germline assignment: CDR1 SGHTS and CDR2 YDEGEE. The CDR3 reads CASSFSHRERIDTQYF. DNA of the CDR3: TGTGCCAGCAGCTTCAGTCACCGGGAGCGGATAGATACGCAGTATTTT. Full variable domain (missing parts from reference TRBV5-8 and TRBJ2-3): EAGVTQSPTHLIKTRGQQATLRCSPISGHTSVYWYQQALGLGLQFLLWYDEGEERNRGNFPPRFSGRQFPNYSSELNVNALELEDSALYLCASSFSHRERIDTQYFGPGTRLTVL.

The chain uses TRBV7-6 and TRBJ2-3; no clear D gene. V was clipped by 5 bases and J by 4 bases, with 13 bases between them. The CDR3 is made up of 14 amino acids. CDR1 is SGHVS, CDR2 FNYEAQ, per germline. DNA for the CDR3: TGTGCCAGCAGCCCCCGGTTGGGCGCAGATACGCAGTATTTT. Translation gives CASSPRLGADTQYF.

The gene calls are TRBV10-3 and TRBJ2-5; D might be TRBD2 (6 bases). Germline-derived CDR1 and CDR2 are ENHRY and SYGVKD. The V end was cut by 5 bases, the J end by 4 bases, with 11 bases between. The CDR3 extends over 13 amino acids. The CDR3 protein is CAISPTSGETQYF. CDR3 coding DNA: TGTGCCATCAGTCCGACTAGTGGAGAGACCCAGTACTTC.

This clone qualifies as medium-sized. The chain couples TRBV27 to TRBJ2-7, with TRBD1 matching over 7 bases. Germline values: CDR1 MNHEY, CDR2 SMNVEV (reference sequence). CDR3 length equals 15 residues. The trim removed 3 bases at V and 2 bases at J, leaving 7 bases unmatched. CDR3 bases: TGTGCCAGCAGTTTGGGACAGCCAGGACCCTACGAGCAGTACTTC. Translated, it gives CASSLGQPGPYEQYF.

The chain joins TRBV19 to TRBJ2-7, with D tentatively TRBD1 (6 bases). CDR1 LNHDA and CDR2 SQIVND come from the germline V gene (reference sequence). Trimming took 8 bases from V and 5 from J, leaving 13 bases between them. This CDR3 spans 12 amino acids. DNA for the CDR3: TGTGCCAGTGGGCAGGGGAAGCACGAGCAGTACTTC. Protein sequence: CASGQGKHEQYF.

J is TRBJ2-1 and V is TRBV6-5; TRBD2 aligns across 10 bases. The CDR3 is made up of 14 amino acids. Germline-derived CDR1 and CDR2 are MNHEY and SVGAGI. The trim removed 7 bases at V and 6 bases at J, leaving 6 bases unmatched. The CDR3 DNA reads TGTGCCAGCACGAAGCGGGGGGGGTTCAATGAGCAGTTCTTC. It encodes CASTKRGGFNEQFF.

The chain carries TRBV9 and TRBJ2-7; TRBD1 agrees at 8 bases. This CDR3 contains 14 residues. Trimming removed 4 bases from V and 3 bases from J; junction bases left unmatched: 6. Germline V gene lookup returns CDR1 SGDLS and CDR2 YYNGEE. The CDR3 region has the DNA TGTGCCAGCAGCCCAGGGGGCTGGGTCTACGAGCAGTACTTC. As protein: CASSPGGWVYEQYF. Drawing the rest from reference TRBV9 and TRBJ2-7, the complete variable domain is DSGVTQTPKHLITATGQRVTLRCSPRSGDLSVYWYQQSLDQGLQFLIQYYNGEERAKGNILERFSAQQFPDLHSELNLSSLELGDSALYFCASSPGGWVYEQYFGPGTRLTVT.

Here the CDR3 DNA reads TGTGCCAGTAGCACCCCCCTCGGGTCTTCCTGGTACGAGCAGTACTTC. This encodes CASSTPLGSSWYEQYF. The chain combines TRBV19 with TRBJ2-7; D is unclear. The CDR3 is 16 amino acids. Germline V lookup: CDR1 LNHDA, CDR2 SQIVND (reference sequence). V lost 6 bases, J lost 4 bases, and 22 bases lay in between.

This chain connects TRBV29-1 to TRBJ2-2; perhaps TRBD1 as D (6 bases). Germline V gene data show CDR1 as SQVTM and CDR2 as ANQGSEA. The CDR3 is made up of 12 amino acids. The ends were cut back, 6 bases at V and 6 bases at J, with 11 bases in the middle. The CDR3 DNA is TGCAGCGTCAGGGGCGACGCCGGGGAGCTGTTTTTT. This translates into CSVRGDAGELFF.